This is a list of T cell receptor delta chains from one sample in a study of gamma-delta T cells after stem cell transplantation. TCRdb reanalysed the RT-PCR reads with CATT. The sample yields around 1,600 delta-chain clones, 3.5% to 4.5% seen once. The sample consisted of gamma-delta T cells. These receptors all come from a human donor. It is not recorded whose cells these are; they may come from a transplant donor. Each CDR3 is given with its conserved first and last residue. A D gene is named only where the DNA matches it firmly. Clone size appears in some rows only: once, few, many, or a class for an expanded clone.

V gene	D gene	clone size	J gene	CDR3 DNA	CDR3 protein
TRDV2	.	.	TRDJ1	TGTGCCTGTGACACACTGTCCAACATTGGGGATCGGTACACCGATAAACTCATCTTT	CACDTLSNIGDRYTDKLIF
TRDV2	TRDD3	few	TRDJ2	TGTGCCTGTGACACCCGGCGGTGGGGGATACGCGGCTTGACAGCACAACTCTTCTTT	CACDTRRWGIRGLTAQLFF
TRDV2	TRDD3	.	TRDJ1	TGTGCCTGTGACGGGCTTACTGGGGGATTGTACACCGATAAACTCATCTTT	CACDGLTGGLYTDKLIF
TRDV2	TRDD3	.	TRDJ1	TGTGCCTGTGATGGACTGGGGGATAGGGAGGTACAGTACACCGATAAACTCATCTTT	CACDGLGDREVQYTDKLIF
TRDV2	TRDD3	few	TRDJ1	TGTGCCTGTGACACCGTCGAGACTGGGGGCCTACGGGCACCCGATAAACTCATCTTT	CACDTVETGGLRAPDKLIF
TRDV2	.	.	TRDJ3	TGTGCCTGTGACACCGTCGGGGGAACCTCCTGGGACACCCGACAGATGTTTTTC	CACDTVGGTSWDTRQMFF
TRDV2	TRDD3	.	TRDJ1	TGTGCCTGTGACCCGCTGGTACTGGGGGATCCAAGGAGCACCGATAAACTCATCTTT	CACDPLVLGDPRSTDKLIF
TRDV2	TRDD3	medium-sized	TRDJ1	TGTGCCTGTGACACCGTCCCTTCTTCAGTACTGGGGGATACCACCGATAAACTCATCTTT	CACDTVPSSVLGDTTDKLIF
TRDV2	TRDD3	few	TRDJ1	TGTGCCTGTGACGGCCTGGGGGATTACACCGATAAACTCATCTTT	CACDGLGDYTDKLIF
TRDV2	.	few	TRDJ1	TGTGCCTGTGACACCGTCGGCCCGTACACCGATAAACTCATCTTT	CACDTVGPYTDKLIF
TRDV2	TRDD3	few	TRDJ1	TGTGCCTGTGACACACTGGGGGATGGAGATGATAAACTCATCTTT	CACDTLGDGDDKLIF
TRDV2	.	.	TRDJ1	TGTGCCTGTGAGACCTTGGGTGGGGCTTCCACCGATAAACTCATCTTT	CACETLGGASTDKLIF
TRDV2	TRDD3	few	TRDJ1	TGTGCCAGTGACGCCGTCAAGTACTGGGGGATACAAACCGATAAACTCATCTTT	CASDAVKYWGIQTDKLIF
TRDV2	.	few	TRDJ1	TGTGCCTGTGATCCACTGGGAGGGGGGACCGATAAACTCATCTTT	CACDPLGGGTDKLIF
TRDV2	TRDD3	large	TRDJ1	TGTGCCTGTGACGCCATACCGGGGGATACGCAGTCCGACACCGATAAACTCATCTTT	CACDAIPGDTQSDTDKLIF
TRDV2	TRDD3	hyperexpanded	TRDJ1	TGTGCCTGTGACGCCATACTGGGGGATACCTACACCGATAAACTCATCTTT	CACDAILGDTYTDKLIF
TRDV2	TRDD3	medium-sized	TRDJ1	TGTGCCTGTGATAAGCTGGGGGACCCTGACACCGATAAACTCATCTTT	CACDKLGDPDTDKLIF
TRDV2	TRDD3	large	TRDJ1	TGTGCCTGTGAAAACCTGGGGGATCTCGGGTACACCGATAAACTCATCTTT	CACENLGDLGYTDKLIF
TRDV2	TRDD3	large	TRDJ3	TGTGCCTGTGATATTACTGGGGGATCCCTCTCCTGGGACACCCGACAGATGTTTTTC	CACDITGGSLSWDTRQMFF
TRDV2	TRDD3	.	TRDJ1	TGTGCCTGTGACCTTCTGGGGGATACGCAGTACACCGATAAACTCATCTTT	CACDLLGDTQYTDKLIF